Shown below are 3 T cell receptor beta chains from a single sample sequenced in a study of cytomegalovirus exposure and HLA in healthy donors. Primers for the PCR totalled 60 Vbeta and 13 Jbeta. The data were produced by immunoSEQ multiplex PCR, yet TCRdb's version contains in-frame clones alone and is incomplete. This table holds about 120,000 clones, roughly 83% found once. Material for sequencing was PBMCs. These receptors originate from a man aged 18 to 29 in good health and CMV-seronegative.

In its sample, this clone was seen once. The J gene is TRBJ1-4, the V gene TRBV2; D uncertain. There are 13 residues in the CDR3. Per the germline V gene, CDR1 is SNHLY and CDR2 is FYNNEI. Trimming took off 6 bases at V and 1 base at J, with 6 bases between the two ends. Here the CDR3 reads CASSRETNEKLFF. DNA for the CDR3: TGTGCCAGCAGCCGCGAAACTAATGAAAAACTGTTTTTT.

This chain links TRBV4-3 with TRBJ2-3, with D possibly TRBD2 on 5 matching bases. CDR3 length: 14 residues. Germline CDR1 and CDR2: LGHNA and YSLEER. V lost 2 bases, J lost 4 bases, and 10 bases lay in between. The CDR3 bases are TGCGCCAGCAGCCAAACTAGTGGCCCAGATACGCAGTATTTT. Translating gives CASSQTSGPDTQYF.

The V gene is TRBV2, the J gene TRBJ2-2, with D perhaps TRBD2 (5 bases). The CDR3 contains 17 residues. The germline V and J ends were trimmed by 0 bases and 4 bases, with 15 bases remaining between them. Germline assignment: CDR1 SNHLY and CDR2 FYNNEI. The DNA of the CDR3 is TGTGCCAGCAGTGAAGCACCTAGCTGGATTGGCACCGGGGAGCTGTTTTTT. This encodes CASSEAPSWIGTGELFF.